One and the same sample provided the 26 T cell receptor beta chains below, sequenced in a study of shared clonotypes between healthy human individuals (dated by TCRdb to the early 2020s). Libraries were made using the immunoSEQ multiplex PCR assay. Drawn from immuneACCESS, this table holds only the in-frame rearrangements with V and J called that TCRdb kept. Clones are partly lost; checked studies trace under half to an unresolved V gene and leave the rest unexplained. A total of over a million clones appear in this sample, around 98% of them only once. The biggest ten clones account for roughly 0.45% of the sample. Sequenced input: naive CD4+ T cells sorted from blood. Sample cell subset or site, as interpreted from the label and publication: CD45RA+ positively selected. The source of these receptors is a man aged 30 to 45 in good health.

The chain recombines TRBV18 with TRBJ2-3; TRBD1 aligns across 7 bases. The CDR3 totals 17 residues. From germline, CDR1 is KGHSH and CDR2 LQKENI. The J segment lost 0 bases and the V segment lost 0 bases, leaving 6 bases of the junction unmatched. The DNA of the CDR3 is TGTGCCAGCTCACCACCTAATACAGGGGCGAGCACAGATACGCAGTATTTT. It yields the protein CASSPPNTGASTDTQYF. The whole variable domain, remainder taken from reference TRBV18 and TRBJ2-3, is NAGVMQNPRHLVRRRGQEARLRCSPMKGHSHVYWYRQLPEEGLKFMVYLQKENIIDESGMPKERFSAEFPKEGPSILRIQQVVRGDSAAYFCASSPPNTGASTDTQYFGPGTRLTVL.

This chain joins TRBV30 and TRBJ2-7; 10 nucleotides match TRBD2. With 4 bases clipped from V and 5 bases from J, the junction kept 8 bases outside the gene matches. Germline V CDR1 and CDR2: GTSNPN, SVGIG (reference sequence). The CDR3 totals 14 residues. This CDR3 reads CAWIRTSGSHEQYF. DNA for the CDR3: TGTGCCTGGATTAGGACTAGCGGATCCCACGAGCAGTACTTC.

This chain joins TRBV6-5 and TRBJ1-1; D gene unclear. The V end was cut by 5 bases, the J end by 5 bases, with 9 bases between. CDR1 is MNHEY, CDR2 SVGAGI, per germline. This CDR3 contains 12 residues. CDR3 sequence (DNA): TGTGCCAGCAGTCGAGTAGGGACTGAAGCTTTCTTT. It yields the protein CASSRVGTEAFF.

This sequence joins TRBV4-1 and TRBJ1-3; D unclear. Trimming shortened V by 2 bases and J by 7 bases, and 9 bases separated the two germline ends. This CDR3 region has 13 residues. CDR1 is MGHRA, CDR2 YSYEKL, per germline. CDR3 in amino acids: CASSQPLGNTIYF. CDR3 in DNA: TGCGCCAGCAGCCAACCGTTGGGCAACACCATATATTTT.

This chain connects TRBV15 to TRBJ2-7; tentatively, D is TRBD1 (5 bases). The CDR3 totals 13 residues. Trimming took off 3 bases at V and 6 bases at J, with 12 bases between the two ends. CDR1 is LNHNV and CDR2 is YYDKDF in the germline V gene (reference sequence). The CDR3 region has the DNA TGTGCCACCAGCAGCCAAGCAGGGCGCGAGCAGTACTTC. It is translated as CATSSQAGREQYF. Using reference TRBV15 and TRBJ2-7 for the parts outside the CDR3, the full variable domain is DAMVIQNPRYQVTQFGKPVTLSCSQTLNHNVMYWYQQKSSQAPKLLFHYYDKDFNNEADTPDNFQSRRPNTSFCFLDIRSPGLGDTAMYLCATSSQAGREQYFGPGTRLTVT.

V gene TRBV5-4 combines with J gene TRBJ2-3; D is ambiguous. The CDR3 totals 14 residues. With 2 bases removed from V and 2 bases from J, the gap between germline ends came to 9 bases. CDR1 is SGHNT, CDR2 YYREEE, per germline (reference sequence). CDR3 sequence reads: CASSLLQATDTQYF. DNA of the CDR3: TGTGCCAGCAGCTTACTCCAGGCCACAGATACGCAGTATTTT.

The V and J genes are TRBV6-1 and TRBJ1-2; the D is unclear. CDR3 size: 17 residues. Looked up from germline, CDR1 is MNHNS and CDR2 is SASEGT. V shed 0 bases and J shed 4 bases, with 18 bases lying between them. The CDR3 loop reads CASSEARAGGLFYGYTF. In DNA form, the CDR3 reads TGTGCCAGCAGTGAAGCACGGGCTGGCGGGTTGTTCTATGGCTACACCTTC.

The table lists this clone with a count of one. Written as DNA, the CDR3 is TGTGCCAGCAGCGGCACCGGGACTAGAAACAATGAGCAGTTCTTC. This gives the protein CASSGTGTRNNEQFF. This chain uses TRBV9 with TRBJ2-1; 8 bases agree with TRBD2. Germline V CDR1 and CDR2: SGDLS, YYNGEE. The CDR3 has 15 amino acids. After removal of 3 bases from V and 5 bases from J, the junction contained 7 bases not matched to a gene.

The chain links TRBV25-1 to TRBJ2-5; D might be TRBD1 or TRBD2, each matching 6 bases. This CDR3 contains 17 residues. Germline CDR1 reads MGHDK; CDR2 reads SYGVNS. Trimming left V 2 bases short and J 5 bases short, with 21 bases between. The CDR3 DNA reads as TGTGCCAGCAGTGAACCCGCCGGGTGGGGGGCGCGGGAGACCCAGTACTTC. It encodes CASSEPAGWGARETQYF.

This chain uses TRBV30 with TRBJ2-7; possibly TRBD2 for D (6 bases). Trimming shortened V by 0 bases and J by 3 bases, and 21 bases separated the two germline ends. This CDR3 has 17 residues. From germline, CDR1 is GTSNPN and CDR2 SVGIG (reference sequence). The CDR3, as DNA: TGTGCCTGGAGTGTAGGGGAGTACGGGAGAATTATCTACGAGCAGTACTTC. It codes for CAWSVGEYGRIIYEQYF.

The genes are TRBV2 and TRBJ2-3; 8 positions match TRBD2. Germline V CDR1 and CDR2: SNHLY, FYNNEI. The ends lost 8 bases at V and 2 bases at J; junction bases unmatched: 9. This CDR3 contains 15 residues. CDR3 bases: TGTGCCAGCCGGGAGGGAGGTTTTGACACAGATACGCAGTATTTT. Residues: CASREGGFDTDTQYF.

This clone was seen just once. V is TRBV28 and J is TRBJ2-5, with D maybe TRBD2 (5 bases). In germline, CDR1 is MDHEN, CDR2 SYDVKM. There are 18 residues in the CDR3. V was shortened by 5 bases and J by 1 base, with 23 bases between the two germline ends. CDR3: CASSPIAKRSPAQETQYF. The CDR3, as DNA: TGTGCCAGCAGTCCTATAGCCAAGCGGTCACCCGCCCAAGAGACCCAGTACTTC.

The rearrangement uses TRBV14 and TRBJ2-5; no clear D gene. The V gene lost 4 bases and the J gene lost 5 bases, with 11 bases spanning the gap. This CDR3 is 13 amino acids long. Germline V CDR1 and CDR2: SGHDN, FVKESK. CDR3 nucleotide sequence: TGTGCCAGCAGCCTCGGCGGTTGGGAGACCCAGTACTTC. Encoded protein: CASSLGGWETQYF.

The rearrangement uses TRBV14 and TRBJ1-4, with D possibly being TRBD1 (5 bases). CDR1 and CDR2 from the germline V gene are SGHDN and FVKESK. The CDR3 extends over 15 amino acids. V lost 0 bases to trimming and J lost 4 bases, with 9 bases between them. The CDR3 sequence is CASSQEGRVNEKLFF. The CDR3 nucleotides are TGTGCCAGCAGCCAAGAGGGACGGGTTAATGAAAAACTGTTTTTT.

The chain employs TRBV10-2 and TRBJ2-3; weak D call: TRBD1 (7 bases). CDR1 WSHSY and CDR2 SAAADI come from the germline V gene. The CDR3 totals 17 residues. V was cut by 3 bases and J by 6 bases, with 22 bases left in between. DNA for the CDR3: TGCGCCAGCAGTGATTTTGGGGGGACAGTGTTCTCCGATACGCAGTATTTT. The encoded protein is CASSDFGGTVFSDTQYF.

The chain links TRBV19 to TRBJ2-7, with D possibly TRBD1 on 5 matching bases. The CDR3 covers 13 residues. The germline gives CDR1 LNHDA, CDR2 SQIVND (reference sequence). The V gene lost 2 bases and the J gene lost 3 bases, with 8 bases spanning the gap. The CDR3 reads CASSIWTIYEQYF. The CDR3, as DNA: TGTGCCAGTAGTATATGGACAATCTACGAGCAGTACTTC.

This clone was observed once. The chain carries TRBV7-9 and TRBJ2-5; 13 bases are shared with TRBD2. Germline CDR1 SEHNR, CDR2 FQNEAQ (reference sequence). The CDR3 has 14 residues. Germline trimming cut 5 bases from V and 9 bases from J; bases unmatched to any gene: 6. CDR3 DNA: TGTGCCAGCAGCCCACTAGCGGGAGGGCAGGCCCAGTACTTC. Translation gives CASSPLAGGQAQYF.

The chain joins TRBV9 to TRBJ2-1; D is undetermined. Deletions cut 1 base from V and 8 bases from J, with 16 bases between. Germline CDR1 SGDLS, CDR2 YYNGEE. The CDR3 runs 15 residues. CDR3 DNA: TGTGCCAGCAGCGTACGAGTAGTGGTTAGGGATGAGCAGTTCTTC. Its translation: CASSVRVVVRDEQFF. Variable domain in full (rest from reference TRBV9 and TRBJ2-1): DSGVTQTPKHLITATGQRVTLRCSPRSGDLSVYWYQQSLDQGLQFLIQYYNGEERAKGNILERFSAQQFPDLHSELNLSSLELGDSALYFCASSVRVVVRDEQFFGPGTRLTVL.

The chain combines TRBV4-1 with TRBJ1-1, with D possibly matching TRBD1 (5 bases). Germline loops: CDR1 MGHRA, CDR2 YSYEKL. V was cut by 3 bases and J by 0 bases, with 14 bases left in between. The length of the CDR3 is 16 residues. The CDR3 spells CASSQHERGMNTEAFF. The CDR3 coding sequence is TGCGCCAGCAGCCAGCATGAGCGGGGCATGAACACTGAAGCTTTCTTT.

In the case of this clone: The same CDR3 can be traced to other DNA sequences in this sample. This chain links TRBV7-6 with TRBJ1-4, with D unclear. Germline V CDR1 and CDR2: SGHVS, FNYEAQ. The CDR3 length is 12 residues. V shed 3 bases and J shed 8 bases, with 7 bases lying between them. CDR3 sequence (DNA): TGTGCCAGCAGCTTGGGAGGGGAAAAACTGTTTTTT. Amino acids: CASSLGGEKLFF.

On this clone: This specimen includes other DNA sequences encoding the same CDR3. The J gene is TRBJ1-2, the V gene TRBV28; D is uncertain. Per germline, CDR1 MDHEN and CDR2 SYDVKM. Between the trimmed V and J ends, which lost 5 bases and 8 bases, there was a span of 12 bases. CDR3 size: 12 residues. The CDR3 protein is CASSLSLGGYTF. The CDR3 DNA follows: TGTGCCAGCAGTCTCAGTCTGGGAGGCTACACCTTC.

The CDR3 DNA reads as TGTGCCAGCAGCTTAGGTGTTAGCGGTACCGGGGAGCTGTTTTTT. It codes for CASSLGVSGTGELFF. The J gene is TRBJ2-2, the V gene TRBV7-6; TRBD2 might be the D (6 bases). The CDR3 sequence is 15 residues long. V dropped 1 base and J dropped 5 bases, with 11 bases sitting between them. Germline V lookup: CDR1 SGHVS, CDR2 FNYEAQ.

This chain connects TRBV7-8 to TRBJ2-3, with TRBD2 as a possible D gene (6 bases). From germline, CDR1 is SGHVS and CDR2 FQNEAQ. CDR3 length: 12 residues. V was cut by 8 bases and J by 3 bases, with 9 bases left in between. CDR3 bases: TGTGCCAGCTCCGCGGGAACAGATACGCAGTATTTT. Translating it yields CASSAGTDTQYF. The entire variable domain, with the rest obtained from reference TRBV7-8 and TRBJ2-3, is as follows: GAGVSQSPRYKVAKRGQDVALRCDPISGHVSLFWYQQALGQGPEFLTYFQNEAQLDKSGLPSDRFFAERPEGSVSTLKIQRTQQEDSAVYLCASSAGTDTQYFGPGTRLTVL.

This chain connects TRBV18 to TRBJ2-3, with unresolved D. The CDR3 extends over 15 amino acids. Germline CDR1 is KGHSH and CDR2 is LQKENI. Trimming removed 4 bases at V and 2 bases at J, with 13 bases between. The CDR3 here is CASSLNHQNTDTQYF. CDR3 coding DNA: TGTGCCAGCTCACTAAACCACCAAAACACAGATACGCAGTATTTT.

The rearrangement joins TRBV11-2 to TRBJ2-1, with D possibly matching TRBD2 (5 bases). The CDR3 spans 13 residues. The germline CDR1 and CDR2 sequences are SGHAT and FQNNGV. Trimming cost V 0 bases and J 9 bases, with 9 bases left between them. The CDR3 sequence: CASSLDRGPEQFF. The CDR3 nucleotides are TGTGCCAGCAGCTTAGATCGAGGGCCTGAGCAGTTCTTC.

For this clone: At the DNA level, this CDR3 is encoded by other sequences in the same sample as well. The rearrangement links TRBV9 to TRBJ2-1, with 15 bases aligning to TRBD2. The germline gives CDR1 SGDLS, CDR2 YYNGEE. The J segment lost 1 base and the V segment lost 0 bases, leaving 5 bases of the junction unmatched. The CDR3 has 19 residues. This CDR3 reads CASSVDGTSGRISYNEQFF. The CDR3 DNA reads TGTGCCAGCAGCGTAGATGGGACTAGCGGGAGGATTTCCTACAATGAGCAGTTCTTC.